The subject of this entry is one T cell receptor beta chain. Its specificity is not known. This record comes from a study of long-term antiretroviral therapy in people with HIV. On the study more broadly: The 2015 recommendation for immediate ART came about a decade after the earliest samples. Study-wide points: Repertoires from HIV showed CDR3 length ranges narrower than those of controls.

Survey-level immunoSEQ v3.0 assays were run. TCRdb keeps only in-frame clones here, not all; method: immunoSEQ multiplex PCR. Of some 24,000 clones listed, over 80% are singletons. The V end lost 4 bases, the J end lost 2 bases, and 12 bases lay between the germline ends. The CDR3 is made up of 15 amino acids. V usage is TRBV5-7 and J usage is TRBJ2-2; tentative D call: TRBD1 (6 bases). TRBV5-7 is given ORF status, its function remaining uncertain. Sequenced here: unsorted PBMCs, sampled 1.8 years before starting antiretroviral therapy. The clonotype was recovered from a man aged 45-60 years with HIV. The DNA for the CDR3 is TGTGCCAGCAGCCCCGGGACAAGAAACACCGGGGAGCTGTTTTTT. This sequence encodes CASSPGTRNTGELFF.